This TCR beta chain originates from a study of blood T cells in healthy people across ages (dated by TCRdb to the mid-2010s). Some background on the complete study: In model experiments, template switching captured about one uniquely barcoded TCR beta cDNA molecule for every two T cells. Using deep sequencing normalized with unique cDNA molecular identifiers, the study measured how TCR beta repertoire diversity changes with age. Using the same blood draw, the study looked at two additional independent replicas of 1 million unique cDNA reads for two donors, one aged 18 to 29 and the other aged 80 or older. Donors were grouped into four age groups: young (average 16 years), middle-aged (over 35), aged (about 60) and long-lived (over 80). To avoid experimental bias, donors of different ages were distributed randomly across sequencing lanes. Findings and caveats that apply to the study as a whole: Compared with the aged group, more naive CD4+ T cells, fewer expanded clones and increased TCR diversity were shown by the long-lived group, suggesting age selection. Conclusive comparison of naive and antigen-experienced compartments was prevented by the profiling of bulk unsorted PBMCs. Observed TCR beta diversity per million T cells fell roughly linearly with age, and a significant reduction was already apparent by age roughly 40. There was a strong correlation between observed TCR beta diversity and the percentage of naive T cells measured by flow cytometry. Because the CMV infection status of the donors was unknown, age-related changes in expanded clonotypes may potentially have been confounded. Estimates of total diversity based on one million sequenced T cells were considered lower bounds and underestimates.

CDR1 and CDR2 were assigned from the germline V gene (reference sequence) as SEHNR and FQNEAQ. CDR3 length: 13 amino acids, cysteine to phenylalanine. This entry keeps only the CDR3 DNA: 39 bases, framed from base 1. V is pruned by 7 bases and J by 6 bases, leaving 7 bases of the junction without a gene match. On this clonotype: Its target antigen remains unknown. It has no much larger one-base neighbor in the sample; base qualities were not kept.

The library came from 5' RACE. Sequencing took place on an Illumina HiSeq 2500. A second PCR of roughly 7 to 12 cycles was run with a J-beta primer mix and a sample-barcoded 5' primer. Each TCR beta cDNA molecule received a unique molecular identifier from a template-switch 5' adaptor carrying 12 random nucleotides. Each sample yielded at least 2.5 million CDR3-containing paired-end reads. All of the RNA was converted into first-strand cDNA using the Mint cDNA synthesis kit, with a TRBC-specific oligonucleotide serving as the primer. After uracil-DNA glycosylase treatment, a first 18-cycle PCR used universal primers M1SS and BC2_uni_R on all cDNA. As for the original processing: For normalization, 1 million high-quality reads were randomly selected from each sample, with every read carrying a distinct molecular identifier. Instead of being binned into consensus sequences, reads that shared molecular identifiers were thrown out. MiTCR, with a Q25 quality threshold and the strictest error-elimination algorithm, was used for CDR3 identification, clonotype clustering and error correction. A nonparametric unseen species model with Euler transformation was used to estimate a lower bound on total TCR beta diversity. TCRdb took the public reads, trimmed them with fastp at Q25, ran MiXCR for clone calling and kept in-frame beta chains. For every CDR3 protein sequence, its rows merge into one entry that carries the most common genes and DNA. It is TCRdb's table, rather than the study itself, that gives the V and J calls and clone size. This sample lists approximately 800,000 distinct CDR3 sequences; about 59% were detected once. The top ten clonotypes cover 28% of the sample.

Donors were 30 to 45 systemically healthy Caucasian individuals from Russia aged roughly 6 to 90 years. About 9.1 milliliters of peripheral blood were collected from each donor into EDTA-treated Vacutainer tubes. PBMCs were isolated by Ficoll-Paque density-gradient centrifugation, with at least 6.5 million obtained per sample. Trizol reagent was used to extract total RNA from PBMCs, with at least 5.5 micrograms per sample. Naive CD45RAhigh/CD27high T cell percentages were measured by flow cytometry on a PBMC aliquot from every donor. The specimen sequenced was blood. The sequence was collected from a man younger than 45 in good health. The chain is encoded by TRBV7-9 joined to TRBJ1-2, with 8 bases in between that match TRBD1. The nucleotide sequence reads TGTGCCAGCAACAGGGGGAACCTTGATGGCTACACCTTC. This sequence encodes CASNRGNLDGYTF. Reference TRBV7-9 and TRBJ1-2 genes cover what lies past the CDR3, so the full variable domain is DTGVSQNPRHKITKRGQNVTFRCDPISEHNRLYWYRQTLGQGPEFLTYFQNEAQLEKSRLLSDRFSAERPKGSFSTLEIQRTEQGDSAMYLCASNRGNLDGYTFGSGTRLTVV.